This is a list of T cell receptor beta chains from one sample in a study of T-cell reconstitution after alpha-beta-depleted transplantation in children. TCRdb re-called the PCR reads with MiXCR, one entry per CDR3 protein. The sample has more than 15,000 distinct CDR3 sequences, roughly 12% seen once. The specimen comprised PBMCs, mostly from graft donor cells, sampled 180 days after TCRalphabeta/CD19-depleted stem cell transplant. Every receptor here comes from a boy under two years old who had a stem cell transplant for Wiskott-Aldrich syndrome, so the T cells may come from the graft donor. Both conserved end residues are trimmed from each CDR3. The D gene is left open where the match is weak.

TRBD2 TRBJ2-7 TRBV20-1 SARETSGYEQY
NA TRBJ1-1 TRBV6-2/TRBV6-3 ASTENTEAF
NA TRBJ2-1 TRBV20-1 SVRAGGGYNEQF
NA TRBJ2-7 TRBV7-9 ASSLADSKAYEQY
TRBD2 TRBJ2-7 TRBV20-1 SASAGTSGSSEQY
NA TRBJ1-1 TRBV28 ASSLFQPGDYITEAF
NA TRBJ2-1 TRBV9 ASSVRLAPSYNEQF
NA TRBJ1-1 TRBV19 ASSFIQGRTEAF
NA TRBJ2-1 TRBV5-1 ASRVAGRLNEQF
TRBD2 TRBJ2-1 TRBV20-1 SASRLAGAALYNEQF
TRBD2 TRBJ2-3 TRBV20-1 SARGQTSGHTDTQY
NA TRBJ2-3 TRBV20-1 SVGRFSTDTQY
NA TRBJ1-1 TRBV28 ASSLYVPGGVSEAF
NA TRBJ2-7 TRBV10-3 AISERTTHEQY
NA TRBJ2-7 TRBV6-4 ASSPGPTYEQY
TRBD2 TRBJ2-1 TRBV27 ASRPGTSGYSYNEQF
NA TRBJ2-1 TRBV6-1 ASMISQGNNEQF
NA TRBJ2-2 TRBV12-3/TRBV12-4 ASIKWNTGELF
NA TRBJ2-1 TRBV7-8 ASSLGTLNYNEQF
TRBD1 TRBJ1-1 TRBV6-5 ASSYSSGTAVTEAF
NA TRBJ2-5 TRBV12-3/TRBV12-4 ASSFRRGRPKETQY
NA TRBJ2-2 TRBV7-9 ASSLGGTVKSGELF
NA TRBJ2-7 TRBV16 ASSLPAGSYEQY
NA TRBJ2-7 TRBV5-1 ASSPGDSISSYEQY
NA TRBJ1-4 TRBV18 ASSPPAYEELF
NA TRBJ2-7 TRBV5-1 ASSKRTDEQY
NA TRBJ2-1 TRBV10-3 AISAPGGTKEQF
NA TRBJ2-7 TRBV20-1 SARNPGQTHYEQY
NA TRBJ2-7 TRBV4-2 ASSQDFGGSYEQY
NA TRBJ1-3 TRBV7-9 ASSYGTSGNTIY
TRBD1 TRBJ1-2 TRBV20-1 SARGGTGGLSYT
NA TRBJ2-3 TRBV5-4 ASSLKASTDTQY
NA TRBJ1-1 TRBV12-3/TRBV12-4 ASGARLNTEAF
NA TRBJ2-3 TRBV5-1 ASSPRTVADTQY
TRBD1 TRBJ2-1 TRBV7-9 ASSPRPGQGINEQF
NA TRBJ2-1 TRBV5-1 ASSSQGIYNEQF
NA TRBJ1-5 TRBV3-1 ASSQQGDNQPQH
NA TRBJ2-3 TRBV7-2 ASSLASAGSTDTQY
NA TRBJ2-3 TRBV19 AVSQATLGATDTQY
TRBD1 TRBJ2-7 TRBV7-9 ASSLGGTGTKNEQY
NA TRBJ2-7 TRBV20-1 SARPLLYEQY
NA TRBJ1-2 TRBV7-9 ASSFPGRNSNYGYT
NA TRBJ1-4 TRBV7-2 ASSLAPPGFGEKLF
NA TRBJ2-1 TRBV7-9 ASSLRDLGNEQF
NA TRBJ2-3 TRBV28 ASSLQGYATQY
NA TRBJ2-5 TRBV29-1 SVERREKETQY
TRBD2 TRBJ2-1 TRBV11-2 ASSLVGTSGRAPSYNEQF
NA TRBJ2-1 TRBV5-1 ASSLVWAPDLYEQF
TRBD2 TRBJ2-7 TRBV10-3 AIAPSSGSYEQY
TRBD1 TRBJ1-1 TRBV7-9 ASSLQTGWKTEAF
NA TRBJ2-5 TRBV14 ASSQHGLSGETQY
TRBD2 TRBJ2-7 TRBV12-3/TRBV12-4 ASSLAGGRYEQY
TRBD2 TRBJ2-3 TRBV7-8 ASSSHLLAGGPDTQY
TRBD2 TRBJ2-7 TRBV19 ASRRTSEYEQY
NA TRBJ1-5 TRBV20-1 SVPERGTPSNQPQH
TRBD1 TRBJ1-5 TRBV2 ASSGGQIDNQPQH